This note documents a single T cell receptor beta chain sequence. The V end was cut by 3 bases, the J end by 8 bases, with 8 bases between. The CDR3 runs to 13 residues. Some clones are missing from TCRdb's copy, which holds only in-frame ones; the method was immunoSEQ multiplex PCR. The sample comprises about 270,000 clones, about 90% of which are singletons, and roughly 3.9% rests with the top ten. Which cohort a participant joined came from the clinical history participants gave. The sample originates from a study of blood T cell repertoires in COVID-19. Study in general: Whether acute or convalescent, the COVID-19 samples came from the United States, Italy and Spain.

The source of this sequence is a woman aged 25 to 45 with acute COVID-19. The sequenced sample was PBMCs or T cells enriched from blood (not recorded which). The chain combines TRBV12-3 or TRBV12-4 with TRBJ1-6; D gene unclear. Here the CDR3 reads CASSFLFDSPLHF. CDR3 nucleotide sequence: TGTGCCAGCAGTTTTTTGTTCGATTCACCCCTCCACTTT.